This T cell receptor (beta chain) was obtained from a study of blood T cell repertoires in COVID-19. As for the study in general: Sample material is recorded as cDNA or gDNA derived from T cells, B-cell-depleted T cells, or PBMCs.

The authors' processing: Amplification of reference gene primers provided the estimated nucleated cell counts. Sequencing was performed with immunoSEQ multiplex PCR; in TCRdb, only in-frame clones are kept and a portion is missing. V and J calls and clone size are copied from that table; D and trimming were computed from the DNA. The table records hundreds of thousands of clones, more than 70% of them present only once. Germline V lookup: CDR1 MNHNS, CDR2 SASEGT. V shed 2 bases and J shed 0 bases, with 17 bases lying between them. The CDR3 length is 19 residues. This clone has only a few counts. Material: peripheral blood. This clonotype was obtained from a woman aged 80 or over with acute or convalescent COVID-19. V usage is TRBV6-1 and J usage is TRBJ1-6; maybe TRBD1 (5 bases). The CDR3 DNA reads TGTGCCAGCAGTGAATACAGGAAACCCGGGAGCTCCTATAATTCACCCCTCCACTTT. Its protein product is CASSEYRKPGSSYNSPLHF.